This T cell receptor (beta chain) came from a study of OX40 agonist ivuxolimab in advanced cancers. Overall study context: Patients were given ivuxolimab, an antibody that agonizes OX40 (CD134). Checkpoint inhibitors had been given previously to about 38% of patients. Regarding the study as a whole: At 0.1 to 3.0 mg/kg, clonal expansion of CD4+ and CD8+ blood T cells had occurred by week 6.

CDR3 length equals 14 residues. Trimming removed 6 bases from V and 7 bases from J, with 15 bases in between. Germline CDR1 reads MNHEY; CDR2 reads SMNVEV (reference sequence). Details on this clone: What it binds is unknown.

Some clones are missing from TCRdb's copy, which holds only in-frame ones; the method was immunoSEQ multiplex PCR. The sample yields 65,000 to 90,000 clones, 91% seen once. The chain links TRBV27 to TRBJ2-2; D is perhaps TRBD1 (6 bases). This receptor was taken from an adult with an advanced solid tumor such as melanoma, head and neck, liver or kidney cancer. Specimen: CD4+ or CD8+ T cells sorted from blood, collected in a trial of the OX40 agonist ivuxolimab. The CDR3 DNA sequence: TGTGCCAGCAGGCCAACAGGGTTGAACGGGGAGCTGTTTTTT. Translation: CASRPTGLNGELFF.